The 27 T cell receptor beta chains below come from one sample, sequenced in a study of OX40 agonist ivuxolimab in advanced cancers. Libraries were prepared by immunoSEQ multiplex PCR; TCRdb keeps only in-frame clonotypes and omits some of them. The sample carries around 67,000 clones, approximately 90% recorded once. The sequencing used CD4+ or CD8+ T cells sorted from blood, collected in a trial of the OX40 agonist ivuxolimab. These receptors were obtained from an adult with an advanced solid tumor such as melanoma, head and neck, liver or kidney cancer.

The gene calls are TRBV7-6 and TRBJ2-1, with TRBD2 matching 12 bases. Germline CDR1 reads SGHVS; CDR2 reads FNYEAQ. The junction had 9 bases not matched to a gene; V was cut back by 1 base and J by 8 bases. The CDR3 consists of 17 residues. The CDR3 loop is CASSLVLSSGGVDEQFF. CDR3 coding DNA: TGTGCCAGCAGCTTAGTTCTCTCTAGCGGGGGGGTGGATGAGCAGTTCTTC.

The chain recombines TRBV5-1 with TRBJ2-5, with 10 bases fitting TRBD2. The CDR3 is 17 residues long. V shed 4 bases and J 2 bases; nucleotides not matched to a gene: 11. Germline values: CDR1 SGHRS, CDR2 YFSETQ. CDR3 DNA: TGCGCCAGCAGCCTTGCTCCGGGACTAGCGAGTCAAGAGACCCAGTACTTC. Protein: CASSLAPGLASQETQYF.

This clone has a handful of counts. This rearrangement joins TRBV5-4 to TRBJ2-1, with TRBD2 identical over 13 bases. This CDR3 has 17 amino acids. The germline V gene encodes CDR1 SGHNT and CDR2 YYREEE (reference sequence). V shed 4 bases and J 1 base; nucleotides not matched to a gene: 5. The CDR3 nucleotides read TGTGCCAGCAGCCGGGGACTAGCGGGAAGGTCCTACAATGAGCAGTTCTTC. It encodes CASSRGLAGRSYNEQFF. Variable domain in full (rest from reference TRBV5-4 and TRBJ2-1): ETGVTQSPTHLIKTRGQQVTLRCSSQSGHNTVSWYQQALGQGPQFIFQYYREEENGRGNFPPRFSGLQFPNYSSELNVNALELDDSALYLCASSRGLAGRSYNEQFFGPGTRLTVL.

This clone was observed a handful of times. The genes are TRBV11-3 and TRBJ2-5, with D tentatively TRBD1 (6 bases). Between the trimmed V and J ends, which lost 4 bases and 6 bases, there was a span of 18 bases. The CDR3 contains 15 residues. CDR1 SGHNT and CDR2 YENEEA come from the germline V gene. The CDR3 spells CASSSTPGTTKTQYF. The CDR3, as DNA: TGTGCCAGCAGCTCGACCCCCGGGACAACGAAGACCCAGTACTTC.

The rearrangement links TRBV5-1 to TRBJ2-1; 11 bases fit TRBD2. V gave up 4 bases and J gave up 9 bases; unmatched junction bases: 12. The CDR3 loop spans 16 amino acids. Germline-derived CDR1 and CDR2 are SGHRS and YFSETQ. The CDR3 loop reads CASSPTSGVPRVEQFF. In DNA, the CDR3 is TGCGCCAGCAGCCCGACTAGCGGGGTGCCTAGAGTTGAGCAGTTCTTC.

The chain couples TRBV7-2 to TRBJ2-5, with 7 bases identical to TRBD1. The trim removed 1 base at V and 7 bases at J, leaving 9 bases unmatched. The CDR3 loop spans 15 amino acids. The germline V gene has CDR1 SGHTA and CDR2 FQGNSA. The CDR3, as DNA: TGTGCCAGCAGCTTAGTGGGGGACAGTCTAGCGACCCAGTACTTC. Its protein is CASSLVGDSLATQYF.

This clone was observed a single time. The V gene is TRBV11-3, the J gene TRBJ2-2; D not resolved. Per the germline V gene, CDR1 is SGHNT and CDR2 is YENEEA. The CDR3 loop spans 14 amino acids. Trimming shortened V by 1 base and J by 4 bases, and 7 bases separated the two germline ends. For the CDR3, the DNA is TGTGCCAGCAGCTTAGTAAGATCCACCGGGGAGCTGTTTTTT. Amino acids: CASSLVRSTGELFF.

The rearrangement links TRBV11-3 to TRBJ2-5; a possible D gene is TRBD1 (8 bases). The CDR3 sequence is 17 residues long. Germline V gene lookup returns CDR1 SGHNT and CDR2 YENEEA. V lost 1 base to trimming and J lost 4 bases, with 19 bases between them. CDR3 loop: CASSLGSGQGGGETQYF. In nucleotides, the CDR3 is TGTGCCAGCAGCTTAGGTTCCGGACAGGGAGGGGGAGAGACCCAGTACTTC.

The chain recombines TRBV11-2 with TRBJ2-7; TRBD1 might be the D (6 bases). Per germline, CDR1 SGHAT and CDR2 FQNNGV. The ends were cut back, 2 bases at V and 7 bases at J, with 18 bases in the middle. This CDR3 contains 15 residues. CDR3 nucleotide sequence: TGTGCCAGCAGCTTATTTTCTGGGGCCCAGGGGGAGCAGTACTTC. Its translation is CASSLFSGAQGEQYF.

The gene calls are TRBV19 and TRBJ2-6, with D unclear. Germline V gene data show CDR1 as LNHDA and CDR2 as SQIVND (reference sequence). With 3 bases removed from V and 0 bases from J, the gap between germline ends came to 9 bases. This CDR3 comprises 16 residues. The CDR3 DNA sequence: TGTGCCAGTAGTATTGGGGTGAACTCTGGGGCCAACGTCCTGACTTTC. Translation gives CASSIGVNSGANVLTF.

The chain carries TRBV9 and TRBJ2-3, with a tentative D call TRBD2 (6 bases). V was cut by 0 bases and J by 0 bases, with 8 bases left in between. CDR3 length equals 15 residues. The germline V gene encodes CDR1 SGDLS and CDR2 YYNGEE. CDR3 coding DNA: TGTGCCAGCAGCGTAGGACTAGTTAGCACAGATACGCAGTATTTT. It specifies CASSVGLVSTDTQYF.

The V call is TRBV19, the J call TRBJ2-3, with unresolved D. CDR1 is LNHDA, CDR2 SQIVND, per germline (reference sequence). This CDR3 has 15 amino acids. The ends were cut back, 6 bases at V and 0 bases at J, with 13 bases in the middle. CDR3 amino acids: CASSPLDGSTDTQYF. The CDR3 DNA reads as TGTGCCAGTAGCCCACTTGACGGGAGCACAGATACGCAGTATTTT. Using reference TRBV19 and TRBJ2-3 for the parts outside the CDR3, the full variable domain is DGGITQSPKYLFRKEGQNVTLSCEQNLNHDAMYWYRQDPGQGLRLIYYSQIVNDFQKGDIAEGYSVSREKKESFPLTVTSAQKNPTAFYLCASSPLDGSTDTQYFGPGTRLTVL.

The V gene is TRBV10-2, the J gene TRBJ1-4; maybe TRBD1 (5 bases). The V and J ends lost 0 bases and 7 bases respectively, with 12 bases between them. Germline CDR1 is WSHSY and CDR2 is SAAADI. This CDR3 comprises 15 residues. The CDR3: CASSESAGILEKLFF. The DNA of the CDR3 is TGCGCCAGCAGTGAGTCGGCAGGGATCCTTGAAAAACTGTTTTTT.

V usage is TRBV7-2 and J usage is TRBJ2-1; 9 nucleotides align to TRBD2. The ends lost 7 bases at V and 4 bases at J; junction bases unmatched: 11. There are 16 residues in the CDR3. The germline V gene has CDR1 SGHTA and CDR2 FQGNSA. The CDR3 DNA reads TGTGCCAGCACTCCAGATAGCGGGGGCACATACAATGAGCAGTTCTTC. This encodes CASTPDSGGTYNEQFF.

This clone occurred a few times. The V call is TRBV4-1, the J call TRBJ2-6; D call uncertain. Germline V CDR1 and CDR2: MGHRA, YSYEKL. With 4 bases removed from V and 3 bases from J, the gap between germline ends came to 4 bases. The CDR3 runs 13 residues. The CDR3 DNA reads as TGCGCCAGCAGCCCCTTTGGGGCCAACGTCCTGACTTTC. This gives the protein CASSPFGANVLTF.

The V call is TRBV11-3, the J call TRBJ1-3, with D possibly being TRBD1 (6 bases). The CDR3 runs 15 residues. Trimming stripped 1 base from V and 1 base from J, with 8 bases between. Germline V lookup: CDR1 SGHNT, CDR2 YENEEA. The CDR3 loop reads CASSLGDISGNTIYF. Written as DNA, the CDR3 is TGTGCCAGCAGCTTAGGGGACATTTCTGGAAACACCATATATTTT.

The rearrangement joins TRBV7-2 to TRBJ2-4; tentatively, D is TRBD2 (5 bases). CDR1 is SGHTA and CDR2 is FQGNSA in the germline V gene. Trimming removed 3 bases at V and 2 bases at J, with 11 bases between. This CDR3 is 15 amino acids long. For the CDR3, the DNA is TGTGCCAGCAGCTTCGCTTCGGGGTCCAAAAACATTCAGTACTTC. This gives the protein CASSFASGSKNIQYF.

In DNA form, the CDR3 reads TGTGCCAGCAGCTTAGTCTCAGGGGGAGGGGGAAACACCATATATTTT. It yields the protein CASSLVSGGGGNTIYF. This sequence joins TRBV7-2 and TRBJ1-3, with 7 bases identical to TRBD1. V gave up 1 base and J gave up 4 bases; unmatched junction bases: 7. Germline V gene lookup returns CDR1 SGHTA and CDR2 FQGNSA. CDR3 length: 16 amino acids.

The genes are TRBV7-8 and TRBJ1-1; 7 bases are shared with TRBD1. Germline V lookup: CDR1 SGHVS, CDR2 FQNEAQ. V shed 5 bases, J shed 0 bases, and the junction held 6 bases outside the gene matches. This CDR3 contains 15 residues. The CDR3 DNA reads TGTGCCAGCAGCACGACAGGGACCTTGAACACTGAAGCTTTCTTT. Translating it yields CASSTTGTLNTEAFF.

The chain couples TRBV5-1 to TRBJ2-7; D is undetermined. Per the germline V gene, CDR1 is SGHRS and CDR2 is YFSETQ. This CDR3 has 16 amino acids. The V and J ends lost 0 bases and 6 bases respectively, with 19 bases between them. The DNA for the CDR3 is TGCGCCAGCAGCTTGGGGCGGCAGCCGAGTCCTGCCGAGCAGTACTTC. Translating it yields CASSLGRQPSPAEQYF.

This clone was observed a single time. The V gene is TRBV5-6, the J gene TRBJ2-2; D call uncertain. V lost 2 bases to trimming and J lost 8 bases, with 13 bases between them. Germline CDR1 is SGHDT and CDR2 is YYEEEE. This CDR3 contains 14 residues. The CDR3 loop reads CASSFTTLGGELFF. CDR3 DNA sequence: TGTGCCAGCAGCTTTACAACTCTAGGGGGGGAGCTGTTTTTT. Variable domain in full (rest from reference TRBV5-6 and TRBJ2-2): DAGVTQSPTHLIKTRGQQVTLRCSPKSGHDTVSWYQQALGQGPQFIFQYYEEEERQRGNFPDRFSGHQFPNYSSELNVNALLLGDSALYLCASSFTTLGGELFFGEGSRLTVL.

The chain combines TRBV30 with TRBJ1-3; D unclear. Deletions cut 4 bases from V and 0 bases from J, with 4 bases between. This CDR3 is 12 amino acids long. Germline V gene sequence: CDR1 GTSNPN, CDR2 SVGIG (reference sequence). CDR3 protein: CAWTSSGNTIYF. The CDR3 DNA is TGTGCCTGGACCTCCTCTGGAAACACCATATATTTT.

V gene TRBV7-3 combines with J gene TRBJ2-1; a weak D match, TRBD2 (6 bases). This CDR3 comprises 15 residues. V was trimmed by 1 base and J by 9 bases, leaving 16 bases between them. The germline V gene encodes CDR1 SGHTA and CDR2 FQGTGA. CDR3 residues: CASSLRSLAFGEQFF. The CDR3 region has the DNA TGTGCCAGCAGCTTAAGGTCCCTAGCGTTTGGTGAGCAGTTCTTC.

The J gene is TRBJ2-3, the V gene TRBV30, with 7 bases fitting TRBD2. Germline V lookup: CDR1 GTSNPN, CDR2 SVGIG (reference sequence). The CDR3 has 16 amino acids. Trimming removed 2 bases from V and 0 bases from J; junction bases left unmatched: 8. In DNA form, the CDR3 reads TGTGCCTGGAGTCCCTGGACTAGAGATAGCACAGATACGCAGTATTTT. Protein sequence: CAWSPWTRDSTDTQYF.

The chain has TRBV28 and TRBJ1-2; 8 positions agree with TRBD1. V gave up 4 bases and J gave up 8 bases; unmatched junction bases: 9. The CDR3 sequence is 14 residues long. CDR1 and CDR2 from the germline V gene are MDHEN and SYDVKM. CDR3 sequence (DNA): TGTGCCAGCAGTTCCCCGGACAGGGAGGGGGGCTACACCTTC. The encoded protein is CASSSPDREGGYTF.

The chain is built from TRBV15 and TRBJ2-7; 9 bases are shared with TRBD1. The germline V gene encodes CDR1 LNHNV and CDR2 YYDKDF (reference sequence). The junction had 5 bases not matched to a gene; V was cut back by 5 bases and J by 6 bases. The CDR3 has 13 amino acids. In nucleotides, the CDR3 is TGTGCCACCAGCCAGGGACAGGGTGGCGAGCAGTACTTC. Its protein product is CATSQGQGGEQYF.

This chain joins TRBV18 and TRBJ1-1; 7 bases map to TRBD1. Germline lookup yields CDR1 KGHSH and CDR2 LQKENI. The trim removed 2 bases at V and 0 bases at J, leaving 9 bases unmatched. The CDR3 contains 17 residues. CDR3 sequence (DNA): TGTGCCAGCTCACCAATGACAGGGACCGATTTGAACACTGAAGCTTTCTTT. It translates to CASSPMTGTDLNTEAFF. Complete variable domain (other parts from reference TRBV18 and TRBJ1-1): NAGVMQNPRHLVRRRGQEARLRCSPMKGHSHVYWYRQLPEEGLKFMVYLQKENIIDESGMPKERFSAEFPKEGPSILRIQQVVRGDSAAYFCASSPMTGTDLNTEAFFGQGTRLTVV.